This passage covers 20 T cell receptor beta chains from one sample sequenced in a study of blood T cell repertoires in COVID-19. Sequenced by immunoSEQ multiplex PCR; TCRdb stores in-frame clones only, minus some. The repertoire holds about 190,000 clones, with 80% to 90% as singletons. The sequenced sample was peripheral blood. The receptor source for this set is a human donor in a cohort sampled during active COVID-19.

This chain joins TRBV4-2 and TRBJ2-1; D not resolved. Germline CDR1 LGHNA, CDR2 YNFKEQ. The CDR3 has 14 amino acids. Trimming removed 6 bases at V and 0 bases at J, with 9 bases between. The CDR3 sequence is CASSLSSSYNEQFF. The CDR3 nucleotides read TGTGCCAGCAGTCTAAGTAGCTCCTACAATGAGCAGTTCTTC.

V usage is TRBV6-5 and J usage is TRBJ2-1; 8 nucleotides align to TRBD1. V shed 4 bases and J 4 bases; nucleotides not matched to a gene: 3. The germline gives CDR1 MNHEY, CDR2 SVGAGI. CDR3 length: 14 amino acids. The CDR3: CASSFGQGYNEQFF. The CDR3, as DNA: TGTGCCAGCAGTTTTGGACAGGGTTACAATGAGCAGTTCTTC.

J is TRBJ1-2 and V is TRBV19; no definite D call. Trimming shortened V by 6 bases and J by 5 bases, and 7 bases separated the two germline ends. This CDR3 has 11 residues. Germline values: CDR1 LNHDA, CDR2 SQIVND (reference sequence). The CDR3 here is CASSRGYGYTF. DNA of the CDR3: TGTGCCAGTAGCAGAGGGTATGGCTACACCTTC.

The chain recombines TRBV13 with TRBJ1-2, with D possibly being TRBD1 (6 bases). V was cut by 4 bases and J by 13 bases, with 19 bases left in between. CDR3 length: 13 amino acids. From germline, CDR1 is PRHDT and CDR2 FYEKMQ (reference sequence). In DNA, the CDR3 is TGTGCCAGCAGCTACCCAGGGGTGACCGTTCGCACCTTC. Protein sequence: CASSYPGVTVRTF.

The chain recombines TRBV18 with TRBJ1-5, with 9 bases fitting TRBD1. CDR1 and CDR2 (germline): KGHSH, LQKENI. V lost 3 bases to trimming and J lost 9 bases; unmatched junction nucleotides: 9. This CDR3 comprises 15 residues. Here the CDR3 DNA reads TGTGCCAGCTCACCCGCCGGACAGGGGTTGGGGCCCCAGCATTTT. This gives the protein CASSPAGQGLGPQHF.

The CDR3 nucleotides are TGTGCCAGCAGCGTAGGGGACAGGGGCGAATATAATTCACCCCTCCACTTT. This encodes CASSVGDRGEYNSPLHF. The gene calls are TRBV9 and TRBJ1-6; TRBD1 agrees at 10 bases. CDR1 and CDR2 (germline): SGDLS, YYNGEE. This CDR3 spans 17 amino acids. J was trimmed by 4 bases and V by 0 bases; bases with no gene match: 4.

The CDR3 bases are TGTGCCAGCAGTGAACAGGGTAGTAATTCACCCCTCCACTTT. Amino acids: CASSEQGSNSPLHF. The chain combines TRBV6-1 with TRBJ1-6, with D perhaps TRBD1 (5 bases). The CDR3 has 14 amino acids. Germline V gene lookup returns CDR1 MNHNS and CDR2 SASEGT. V lost 2 bases, J lost 6 bases, and 8 bases lay in between.

In DNA, the CDR3 is TGCGCCAGCAGCCCAGCGGTCCGCTCTGGGGCCAACGTCCTGACTTTC. Amino acid sequence: CASSPAVRSGANVLTF. This chain joins TRBV5-1 and TRBJ2-6; possible D gene TRBD2, 5 bases. The CDR3 loop spans 16 amino acids. Germline values: CDR1 SGHRS, CDR2 YFSETQ. The V and J ends lost 4 bases and 0 bases respectively, with 11 bases between them. Full variable domain (rest looked up from reference TRBV5-1 and TRBJ2-6): KAGVTQTPRYLIKTRGQQVTLSCSPISGHRSVSWYQQTPGQGLQFLFEYFSETQRNKGNFPGRFSGRQFSNSRSEMNVSTLELGDSALYLCASSPAVRSGANVLTFGAGSRLTVL.

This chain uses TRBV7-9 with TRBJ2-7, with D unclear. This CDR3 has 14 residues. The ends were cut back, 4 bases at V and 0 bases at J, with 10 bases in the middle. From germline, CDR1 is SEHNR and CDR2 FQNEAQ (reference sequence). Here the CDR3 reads CASSSDTVSYEQYF. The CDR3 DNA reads TGTGCCAGCAGCTCCGACACGGTCTCCTACGAGCAGTACTTC.

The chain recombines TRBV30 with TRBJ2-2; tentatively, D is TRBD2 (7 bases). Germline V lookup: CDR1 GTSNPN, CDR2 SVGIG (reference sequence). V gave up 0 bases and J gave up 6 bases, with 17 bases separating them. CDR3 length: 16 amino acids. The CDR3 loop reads CAWSVLPLGGPGELFF. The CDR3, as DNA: TGTGCCTGGAGTGTACTCCCGCTGGGGGGGCCCGGGGAGCTGTTTTTT.

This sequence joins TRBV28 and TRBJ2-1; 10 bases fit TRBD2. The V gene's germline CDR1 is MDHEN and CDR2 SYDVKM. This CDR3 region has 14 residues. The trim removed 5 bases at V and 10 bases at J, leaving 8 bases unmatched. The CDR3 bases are TGTGCCAGCAGTCCAGCGGGAGGGCATGGCGAGCAGTTCTTC. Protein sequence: CASSPAGGHGEQFF.

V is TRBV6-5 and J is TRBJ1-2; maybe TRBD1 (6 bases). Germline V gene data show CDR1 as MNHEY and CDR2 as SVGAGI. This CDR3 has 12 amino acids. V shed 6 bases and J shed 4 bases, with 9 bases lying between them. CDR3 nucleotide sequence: TGTGCCAGCAGGCAGGGGATCTATGGCTACACCTTC. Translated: CASRQGIYGYTF.

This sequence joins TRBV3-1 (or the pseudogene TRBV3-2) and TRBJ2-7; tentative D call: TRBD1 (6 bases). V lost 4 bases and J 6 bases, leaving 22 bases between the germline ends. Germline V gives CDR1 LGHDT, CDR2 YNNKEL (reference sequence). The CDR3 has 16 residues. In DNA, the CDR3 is TGTGCCAGCAGCCCCAGAGAAAGATATGGGGGCGGCGAGCAGTACTTC. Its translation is CASSPRERYGGGEQYF.

The CDR3 protein is CSASYLAGETQYF. CDR3 DNA sequence: TGCAGCGCCTCCTACCTAGCAGGAGAGACCCAGTACTTC. The gene calls are TRBV29-1 and TRBJ2-5, with a weak D call TRBD2 (5 bases). CDR3 length equals 13 residues. V lost 7 bases and J 4 bases, leaving 16 bases between the germline ends. CDR1 is SQVTM, CDR2 ANQGSEA, per germline.

The CDR3 DNA is TGTGCCAGCAGGAGGTATGGAGCGGGAGGTCTCGACGAGCAGTACTTC. Translation gives CASRRYGAGGLDEQYF. The chain joins TRBV27 to TRBJ2-7, with 9 bases lining up with TRBD2. Germline V gene data show CDR1 as MNHEY and CDR2 as SMNVEV (reference sequence). Unmatched junction bases numbered 14, after V lost 6 bases and J lost 5 bases. This CDR3 spans 16 amino acids.

The CDR3 loop reads CASSAGGATGNTIYF. The DNA for the CDR3 is TGCGCCAGCAGCGCGGGGGGGGCAACTGGAAACACCATATATTTT. The chain employs TRBV5-1 and TRBJ1-3, with D perhaps TRBD1 (6 bases). In germline, CDR1 is SGHRS, CDR2 YFSETQ. There are 15 residues in the CDR3. Trimming stripped 4 bases from V and 2 bases from J, with 13 bases between. Variable domain in full (rest from reference TRBV5-1 and TRBJ1-3): KAGVTQTPRYLIKTRGQQVTLSCSPISGHRSVSWYQQTPGQGLQFLFEYFSETQRNKGNFPGRFSGRQFSNSRSEMNVSTLELGDSALYLCASSAGGATGNTIYFGEGSWLTVV.

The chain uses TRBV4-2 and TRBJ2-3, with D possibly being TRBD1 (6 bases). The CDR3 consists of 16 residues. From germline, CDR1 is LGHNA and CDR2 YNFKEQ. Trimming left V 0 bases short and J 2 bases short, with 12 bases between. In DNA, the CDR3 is TGTGCCAGCAGCCAAGAAACAGGGTATAACACAGATACGCAGTATTTT. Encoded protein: CASSQETGYNTDTQYF.

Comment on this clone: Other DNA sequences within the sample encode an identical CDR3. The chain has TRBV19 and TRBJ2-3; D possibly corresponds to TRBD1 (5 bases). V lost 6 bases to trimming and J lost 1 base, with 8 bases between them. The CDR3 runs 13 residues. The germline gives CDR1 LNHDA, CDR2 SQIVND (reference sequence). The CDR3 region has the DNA TGTGCCAGTAGGGGCAGGGGCACAGATACGCAGTATTTT. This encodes CASRGRGTDTQYF. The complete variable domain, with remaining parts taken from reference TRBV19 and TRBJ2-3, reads DGGITQSPKYLFRKEGQNVTLSCEQNLNHDAMYWYRQDPGQGLRLIYYSQIVNDFQKGDIAEGYSVSREKKESFPLTVTSAQKNPTAFYLCASRGRGTDTQYFGPGTRLTVL.

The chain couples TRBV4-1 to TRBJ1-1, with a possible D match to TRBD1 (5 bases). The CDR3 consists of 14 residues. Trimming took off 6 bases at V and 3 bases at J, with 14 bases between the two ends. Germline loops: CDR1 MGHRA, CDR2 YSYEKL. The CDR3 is CASSDIGGDTEAFF. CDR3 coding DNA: TGCGCCAGCAGTGACATTGGAGGGGACACTGAAGCTTTCTTT.

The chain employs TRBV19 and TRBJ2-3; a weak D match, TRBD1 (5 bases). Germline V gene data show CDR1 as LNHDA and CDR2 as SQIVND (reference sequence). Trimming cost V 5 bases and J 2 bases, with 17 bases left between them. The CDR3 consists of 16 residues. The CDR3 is CASSPPPRQNTDTQYF. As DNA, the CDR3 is TGTGCCAGTAGTCCCCCCCCGCGACAGAACACAGATACGCAGTATTTT.